A single sample gave rise to the 23 T cell receptor beta chains below, sequenced in a study of spatial heterogeneity in lung cancer. TCRdb analysed the 5' RACE reads with MiXCR anew, one entry per CDR3 protein. The table lists roughly 4,800 distinct CDR3 sequences, about 16% of them singletons. This sample's time point: sample taken at primary tumor resection. Frozen PBMC, nontumor lung or tumor provided whole RNA, which was sequenced unsorted. The specimen was normal lung tissue next to the tumor, collected at surgery. The receptors come from a male donor with early-stage non-small cell lung cancer.

This clonotype was observed many times. Since the library was made to target alpha chains, this beta chain is a stray read and its abundance is not meaningful. This chain links TRBV5-5 with TRBJ1-5; 7 bases match TRBD1. The CDR3 extends over 15 amino acids. Trimming took 6 bases from V and 3 from J; bases not matched to a gene: 9. Germline CDR1 is SGHKS and CDR2 is YYEKEE (reference sequence). The CDR3 loop reads CASNLGGSTNQPQHF. CDR3 nucleotide sequence: TGTGCCAGCAACCTAGGGGGCAGTACCAATCAGCCCCAGCATTTT.

In this sample, this clonotype turned up a few times. This beta chain is a stray read from a library made for alpha chains; its abundance is not meaningful. The chain couples TRBV7-8 to TRBJ1-5, with D maybe TRBD1 (5 bases). CDR3 length equals 15 residues. From germline, CDR1 is SGHVS and CDR2 FQNEAQ. V lost 2 bases to trimming and J lost 7 bases, with 15 bases between them. The CDR3 reads CASSLHQGPSQPQHF. CDR3 sequence (DNA): TGTGCCAGCAGCTTACATCAGGGTCCCTCCCAGCCCCAGCATTTT.

This clonotype occurred many times. A library prepared for alpha chains yielded this beta chain as an off-target read; its size is of little meaning. This chain uses TRBV4-2 with TRBJ2-7; 9 bases agree with TRBD1. V dropped 1 base and J dropped 3; count of bases not matched to a gene: 1. The CDR3 has 14 residues. Germline V lookup: CDR1 LGHNA, CDR2 YNFKEQ. CDR3 sequence (DNA): TGTGCCAGCAGCCAAGCGGGACAGGGCTACGAGCAGTACTTC. Amino acids: CASSQAGQGYEQYF.

In the case of this clonotype: With the library built for alpha chains, this beta chain is off target and its frequency is not meaningful. The J gene is TRBJ2-7, the V gene TRBV3-1; D call uncertain. Germline CDR1 and CDR2: LGHDT and YNNKEL (reference sequence). This CDR3 contains 12 residues. V was trimmed by 4 bases and J by 5 bases, leaving 9 bases between them. CDR3 bases: TGTGCCAGCAGCCTAGGTGCAAACGAGCAGTACTTC. Residues: CASSLGANEQYF.

Comment on this clonotype: This beta chain was picked up by a library intended for alpha chains and is off target, so its count carries little meaning. This sequence joins TRBV11-3 and TRBJ2-1, with 7 bases lining up with TRBD2. This CDR3 region has 16 residues. The junction had 9 bases not matched to a gene; V was cut back by 5 bases and J by 2 bases. Germline values: CDR1 SGHNT, CDR2 YENEEA. CDR3 region: CASSGLRGRAYNEQFF. The DNA for the CDR3 is TGTGCCAGCAGCGGCCTTAGAGGGAGGGCCTACAATGAGCAGTTCTTC.

The sample holds a few counts of this clonotype. Because the library targeted alpha chains, this beta chain is an off-target read whose size means little. The J gene is TRBJ2-5, the V gene TRBV29-1; no definite D call. Germline CDR1 is SQVTM and CDR2 is ANQGSEA. V was clipped by 4 bases and J by 1 base, with 13 bases between them. The CDR3 totals 14 residues. CDR3 nucleotides: TGCAGCGTTGGGCTATCTGCGAGCCAAGAGACCCAGTACTTC. It encodes CSVGLSASQETQYF.

As to this clonotype: Because the library targeted alpha chains, this beta chain is an off-target read whose size means little. The V gene is TRBV7-9, the J gene TRBJ2-1; D perhaps matches TRBD1 (6 bases). V shed 4 bases and J shed 15 bases, with 19 bases lying between them. Germline CDR1 SEHNR, CDR2 FQNEAQ (reference sequence). The CDR3 loop spans 13 amino acids. CDR3 in DNA: TGTGCCAGCAGCTCCCGTTGGGGGCTAGGTCCGTTCTTC. The encoded protein is CASSSRWGLGPFF.

Judged by abundance, this clonotype is medium-sized (0.01 to 0.1%). This beta chain is an off-target read within a library intended for alpha chains, so its frequency means little. This rearrangement joins TRBV28 to TRBJ1-4; 7 bases are a match to TRBD1. Per the germline V gene, CDR1 is MDHEN and CDR2 is SYDVKM. The CDR3 has 15 amino acids. V lost 5 bases and J lost 4; bases outside the gene matches: 7. The CDR3, as DNA: TGTGCCAGCAGTCAAACGGGACAGCATAATGAAAAACTGTTTTTT. Translating gives CASSQTGQHNEKLFF.

Details on this clonotype: Being off target in a library aimed at alpha chains, this beta chain has a size of little meaning. This chain links TRBV29-1 with TRBJ2-1; D unresolved. The germline V and J ends were trimmed by 0 bases and 10 bases, with 7 bases remaining between them. The CDR3 covers 11 residues. CDR1 is SQVTM and CDR2 is ANQGSEA in the germline V gene. DNA of the CDR3: TGCAGCGTTGAAGATGGGCCCGAGCAGTTCTTC. It codes for CSVEDGPEQFF.

There are many counts of this clonotype. Found in a library prepared for alpha chains, this beta chain is an off-target read, and its abundance has little meaning. CDR3 protein: CSARGPGTTQYV. CDR3 in DNA: TGCAGTGCTAGAGGACCGGGGACGACGCAGTACGTC. The chain carries TRBV20-1 and TRBJ2-7; D tentatively fits TRBD1 or TRBD2 (5 bases each). Germline V gene sequence: CDR1 DFQATT, CDR2 SNEGSKA (reference sequence). The CDR3 sequence is 12 residues long. Trimming removed 1 base at V and 9 bases at J, with 13 bases between.

To note about this clonotype: The library was built for alpha chains, so this beta chain is an off-target read and its size means little. The V and J genes are TRBV7-2 and TRBJ1-1; D call uncertain. The CDR3 is made up of 13 amino acids. V was shortened by 2 bases and J by 7 bases, with 11 bases between the two germline ends. The germline CDR1 and CDR2 sequences are SGHTA and FQGNSA. CDR3 DNA sequence: TGTGCCAGCAGCTTAAATGGACGGGGTGAAGCTTTCTTT. Translation: CASSLNGRGEAFF.

This clonotype is deemed medium-sized. The library was built for alpha chains, so this beta chain is an off-target read and its size means little. V gene TRBV7-2 combines with J gene TRBJ2-1; 13 nucleotides align to TRBD2. Per germline, CDR1 SGHTA and CDR2 FQGNSA. Trimming took 5 bases from V and 6 from J; bases not matched to a gene: 13. This CDR3 comprises 18 residues. CDR3 in DNA: TGTGCCAGCAGCCGCGAGGCACTAGCGGGAGGGCCCGGCAATGAGCAGTTCTTC. This sequence encodes CASSREALAGGPGNEQFF.

Note on this clonotype: With the library built for alpha chains, this beta chain is off target and its frequency is not meaningful. This chain joins TRBV10-3 and TRBJ2-1; 9 bases line up with TRBD1. In germline, CDR1 is ENHRY, CDR2 SYGVKD. CDR3 length: 12 residues. V lost 10 bases to trimming and J lost 8 bases; unmatched junction nucleotides: 6. This CDR3 is CARGQGIDEQFF. Here the CDR3 DNA reads TGTGCCAGGGGACAGGGTATAGATGAGCAGTTCTTC.

This clonotype qualifies as medium-sized. A library prepared for alpha chains yielded this beta chain as an off-target read; its size is of little meaning. The chain is built from TRBV28 and TRBJ2-7, with 7 positions matching TRBD1. Unmatched junction bases numbered 9, after V lost 7 bases and J lost 3 bases. This CDR3 has 14 amino acids. From germline, CDR1 is MDHEN and CDR2 SYDVKM. The DNA of the CDR3 is TGTGCCAGCACCTCCCGCCGGGACAGCTACGAGCAGTACTTC. Protein: CASTSRRDSYEQYF.

This clonotype was found many times. This beta chain is a stray read from a library made for alpha chains; its abundance is not meaningful. V usage is TRBV30 and J usage is TRBJ2-7; D perhaps matches TRBD2 (6 bases). This CDR3 comprises 14 residues. V lost 0 bases and J lost 3, with 12 bases in between. Germline CDR1 GTSNPN, CDR2 SVGIG (reference sequence). Here the CDR3 reads CAWSVDSGSYEQYF. Here the CDR3 DNA reads TGTGCCTGGAGTGTCGATAGCGGAAGCTACGAGCAGTACTTC.

This clonotype is medium-sized by share. Within a library made for alpha chains, this beta chain is off target, and its count is uninformative. The rearrangement joins TRBV7-9 to TRBJ2-7; D perhaps matches TRBD2 (5 bases). V was shortened by 0 bases and J by 7 bases, with 10 bases between the two germline ends. The germline CDR1 and CDR2 sequences are SEHNR and FQNEAQ (reference sequence). The CDR3 spans 13 residues. CDR3 loop: CASSLAVAQEQYF. The CDR3 nucleotides are TGTGCCAGCAGCTTAGCAGTAGCGCAGGAGCAGTACTTC.

As concerns this clonotype: This beta chain is off target for a library built for alpha chains, so its abundance means little. The rearrangement joins TRBV12-3 or TRBV12-4 to TRBJ1-2, with TRBD1 matching 8 bases. V shed 5 bases and J 13 bases; nucleotides not matched to a gene: 6. CDR3 length: 11 amino acids. As DNA, the CDR3 is TGTGCCAGCAGTAGAAAGGACAGGGCCACCTTC. Translation: CASSRKDRATF.

This clonotype is deemed medium-sized. This beta chain is a stray read from a library made for alpha chains; its abundance is not meaningful. This chain connects TRBV5-1 to TRBJ2-1; 7 bases line up with TRBD2. This CDR3 is built from 19 residues. Germline CDR1 reads SGHRS; CDR2 reads YFSETQ. V lost 4 bases to trimming and J lost 2 bases; unmatched junction nucleotides: 18. The CDR3 is CASSPLSGGRGGAYNEQFF. In DNA, the CDR3 is TGCGCCAGCAGCCCACTAAGCGGCGGGAGAGGAGGCGCCTACAATGAGCAGTTCTTC.

On this clonotype: Since it is a stray read in a library aimed at alpha chains, this beta chain has a size that is not meaningful. The chain is built from TRBV11-2 and TRBJ2-3; possible D gene TRBD2, 5 bases. The CDR3 runs to 15 residues. Trimming took 1 base from V and 3 from J, leaving 11 bases between them. In germline, CDR1 is SGHAT, CDR2 FQNNGV. CDR3 sequence (DNA): TGTGCCAGCAGCTTAGCGGGAAGTCGGACAGATACGCAGTATTTT. Amino acids: CASSLAGSRTDTQYF.

This clonotype is deemed large. Little can be read into the size of this beta chain, an off-target read in a library designed for alpha chains. The chain combines TRBV5-6 with TRBJ1-5; tentatively, D is TRBD1 (5 bases). Trimming pared 1 base from V and 4 bases from J, leaving 9 bases between. Germline V gene lookup returns CDR1 SGHDT and CDR2 YYEEEE. CDR3 size: 14 residues. CDR3 loop: CASSLYGGNQPQHF. CDR3 nucleotide sequence: TGTGCCAGCAGCTTGTACGGGGGGAATCAGCCCCAGCATTTT.

This clonotype is medium-sized. This beta chain appears as a stray read in a library generated for alpha chains; its size is not informative. This chain links TRBV9 with TRBJ2-2, with a possible D match to TRBD1 (6 bases). With 3 bases removed from V and 1 base from J, the gap between germline ends came to 10 bases. Germline CDR1 is SGDLS and CDR2 is YYNGEE. CDR3 length: 15 amino acids. DNA for the CDR3: TGTGCCAGCAGCGCCCAGACAGGGAACACCGGGGAGCTGTTTTTT. Translating gives CASSAQTGNTGELFF.

This clonotype qualifies as large. This beta chain slipped into a library made for alpha chains as a stray read, so its size is not meaningful. This sequence joins TRBV28 and TRBJ2-7; D gene unclear. The CDR3 is made up of 14 amino acids. Trimming pared 3 bases from V and 0 bases from J, leaving 9 bases between. The germline V gene encodes CDR1 MDHEN and CDR2 SYDVKM. The CDR3 loop reads CASSFWGNSYEQYF. Here the CDR3 DNA reads TGTGCCAGCAGTTTTTGGGGAAACTCCTACGAGCAGTACTTC.

The sample holds a few counts of this clonotype. This beta chain turned up in a library designed for alpha chains; as an off-target read, its abundance says little. This chain links TRBV6-5 with TRBJ1-1; D might be TRBD1 (6 bases). The V end was cut by 0 bases, the J end by 1 base, with 6 bases between. The germline CDR1 and CDR2 sequences are MNHEY and SVGAGI. CDR3 length equals 14 residues. The CDR3 DNA follows: TGTGCCAGCAGTTACTCGACAGGGAACACTGAAGCTTTCTTT. It yields the protein CASSYSTGNTEAFF.